This T cell receptor (beta chain) came from a study of T cell repertoires in cytomegalovirus infection. Findings and caveats of the study: CMV-specific TCR beta clonotypes restricted by HLA-C dominated the ex vivo response.

This clonotype has at least ten counts. No antigen is known for it. A single record per CDR3 protein comes from TCRdb applying MiXCR to the reads. The top ten hold 20% to 30% of the sample, which has almost 550,000 distinct CDR3 sequences, 16% seen once. V was cut by 5 bases and J by 0 bases, with 11 bases left in between. Germline V gives CDR1 SEHNR, CDR2 FQNEAQ (reference sequence). The CDR3 is 15 amino acids. Material: CD8+ T cells from PBMCs. The sequence was collected from a human donor in good health (CMV status not recorded). Some clones in this sample may be carry-over from other donors' samples. This chain uses TRBV7-9 with TRBJ1-3; D is unclear. The CDR3 is CASSTDGNSGNTIYF. The CDR3 DNA reads as TGTGCCAGCAGCACTGACGGGAACTCTGGAAACACCATATATTTT.